These 13 T cell receptor beta chains were sequenced from one sample in a study of blood T cell repertoires in COVID-19. Only in-frame clones appear in the TCRdb table, and some are missing; sequencing was by immunoSEQ multiplex PCR. The sample includes some 200,000 clones, about four fifths of them seen just once. Material: peripheral blood. Receptor source: a woman aged 40 to 55 with COVID-19, enrolled during active disease.

This chain uses TRBV9 with TRBJ2-4, with a weak D call TRBD1 (5 bases). Looked up from germline, CDR1 is SGDLS and CDR2 is YYNGEE. This CDR3 contains 17 residues. Deletions cut 4 bases from V and 0 bases from J, with 17 bases between. CDR3 bases: TGTGCCAGCAGCCCCGACAGCAGTCCTCTAGCCAAAAACATTCAGTACTTC. Protein sequence: CASSPDSSPLAKNIQYF. The full variable domain, completed using reference TRBV9 and TRBJ2-4, is DSGVTQTPKHLITATGQRVTLRCSPRSGDLSVYWYQQSLDQGLQFLIQYYNGEERAKGNILERFSAQQFPDLHSELNLSSLELGDSALYFCASSPDSSPLAKNIQYFGAGTRLSVL.

J is TRBJ2-7 and V is TRBV27; TRBD1 matches at 8 bases. The CDR3 extends over 13 amino acids. The germline gives CDR1 MNHEY, CDR2 SMNVEV (reference sequence). The V gene end was trimmed by 4 bases and the J gene end by 5 bases; junction bases not matched to a gene: 4. The CDR3 loop is CASSSSGQDEQYF. CDR3 coding DNA: TGTGCCAGCAGTTCCTCGGGACAGGACGAGCAGTACTTC.

This chain joins TRBV28 and TRBJ2-3, with TRBD2 matching over 10 bases. This CDR3 region has 18 residues. Germline CDR1 MDHEN, CDR2 SYDVKM. The V segment lost 2 bases and the J segment 3 bases; nucleotides outside the gene matches: 11. CDR3 region: CASSLGQASGSLTDTQYF. The CDR3 DNA is TGTGCCAGCAGTTTAGGTCAGGCTAGCGGGAGTCTGACAGATACGCAGTATTTT. Using reference TRBV28 and TRBJ2-3 for the parts outside the CDR3, the full variable domain is DVKVTQSSRYLVKRTGEKVFLECVQDMDHENMFWYRQDPGLGLRLIYFSYDVKMKEKGDIPEGYSVSREKKERFSLILESASTNQTSMYLCASSLGQASGSLTDTQYFGPGTRLTVL.

This clone was seen only a few times. This chain uses TRBV13 with TRBJ2-1; 8 nucleotides agree with TRBD2. This CDR3 region has 16 residues. J lost 8 bases, V lost 6 bases, and 15 bases had no gene match. Germline CDR1 and CDR2: PRHDT and FYEKMQ (reference sequence). CDR3 residues: CASRLRVAGGADEQFF. CDR3 bases: TGTGCCAGCAGACTTCGGGTCGCGGGGGGCGCCGATGAGCAGTTCTTC.

The rearrangement uses TRBV9 and TRBJ2-1; TRBD2 agrees at 14 bases. CDR3 length: 20 amino acids. Trimming at V came to 0 bases and at J to 0 bases, leaving 8 bases not matched to a gene. Germline assignment: CDR1 SGDLS and CDR2 YYNGEE. This CDR3 reads CASSVAGGLAGVISYNEQFF. The CDR3 DNA is TGTGCCAGCAGCGTAGCGGGGGGACTAGCGGGAGTAATCTCCTACAATGAGCAGTTCTTC.

V usage is TRBV11-2 and J usage is TRBJ2-3; D is possibly TRBD2 (6 bases). The CDR3 sequence is 11 residues long. The germline CDR1 and CDR2 sequences are SGHAT and FQNNGV. Trimming shortened V by 5 bases and J by 10 bases, and 10 bases separated the two germline ends. The CDR3 DNA reads TGTGCCAGCAGCCTCGGCGGGGCGCAGTATTTT. As protein: CASSLGGAQYF.

The chain joins TRBV27 to TRBJ2-1, with 9 bases fitting TRBD2. V was clipped by 7 bases and J by 6 bases; unmatched bases: 10. Germline V gene data show CDR1 as MNHEY and CDR2 as SMNVEV (reference sequence). The CDR3 is 15 residues long. The CDR3 is CASIISGGSPNEQFF. CDR3 DNA sequence: TGTGCCAGCATCATTAGCGGGGGTAGTCCCAATGAGCAGTTCTTC.

This chain links TRBV6-6 with TRBJ1-1, with 8 bases lining up with TRBD1. Germline-derived CDR1 and CDR2 are MNHNY and SVGAGI (reference sequence). The CDR3 covers 15 residues. V gave up 5 bases and J gave up 1 base; unmatched junction bases: 6. The CDR3 nucleotides are TGTGCCAGCAGTAGACCGACAGGGGCGAACACTGAAGCTTTCTTT. Translating it yields CASSRPTGANTEAFF.

The chain links TRBV12-3 or TRBV12-4 to TRBJ2-2; D possibly corresponds to TRBD1 (6 bases). The CDR3 is made up of 13 amino acids. V was pared by 7 bases and J by 7 bases, with 13 bases between. CDR3 nucleotide sequence: TGTGCCAGCATCCGCACCAGGGGCGGGGAGCTGTTTTTT. Its protein is CASIRTRGGELFF.

At least ten counts were recorded for this clone. This sequence joins TRBV16 and TRBJ1-2; possible D gene TRBD1, 6 bases. The CDR3 length is 17 residues. Trimming stripped 2 bases from V and 4 bases from J, with 20 bases between. CDR1 and CDR2 (germline): KGHSY, FQNENV. DNA of the CDR3: TGTGCCAGCAGCCAAAGGGGGACAAAGAGATCAATCTATGGCTACACCTTC. Protein: CASSQRGTKRSIYGYTF.

The chain carries TRBV19 and TRBJ2-2; 10 bases fit TRBD1. The CDR3 sequence is 15 residues long. Trimming took 10 bases from V and 5 from J; bases not matched to a gene: 10. Germline lookup yields CDR1 LNHDA and CDR2 SQIVND (reference sequence). CDR3 in DNA: TGTGCCACCCTGGCGGGACAGGGGTATACCGGGGAGCTGTTTTTT. Protein sequence: CATLAGQGYTGELFF.

V gene TRBV20-1 combines with J gene TRBJ2-1, with D perhaps TRBD2 (5 bases). The CDR3 is 10 amino acids. Germline assignment: CDR1 DFQATT and CDR2 SNEGSKA (reference sequence). Between the trimmed V and J ends, which lost 3 bases and 10 bases, there was a span of 7 bases. The chain's CDR3 is CSASKREQFF. The DNA of the CDR3 is TGCAGTGCTAGTAAGCGGGAGCAGTTCTTC.

The V and J genes are TRBV2 and TRBJ1-2, with a tentative D call TRBD1 (5 bases). CDR3 size: 12 residues. Germline V gives CDR1 SNHLY, CDR2 FYNNEI. V lost 5 bases and J lost 4, with 8 bases in between. The CDR3 spells CASSFDSYGYTF. CDR3 bases: TGTGCCAGCAGTTTTGACAGCTATGGCTACACCTTC.